This T cell receptor (beta chain) was profiled in a study of shared clonotypes between healthy human individuals. With V trimmed by 3 bases and J by 3 bases, 12 bases remained unmatched. In germline, CDR1 is LNHNV, CDR2 YYDKDF (reference sequence). This CDR3 is 17 amino acids long. Generated by immunoSEQ multiplex PCR, the TCRdb table keeps only in-frame clones and is missing some. The sample has some 2 million clones; just under 95% are singletons. Naive CD8 isolation took CD45RO-negative cells positively selected for CCR7 and excluded terminally differentiated effector memory CD45RA+ cells. The receptor was derived from a man aged 18 to 35 in good health. The V call is TRBV15, the J call TRBJ2-7, with 9 nucleotides matching TRBD1. Source material: naive CD8+ T cells sorted from blood. Here the CDR3 reads CATSSSLVGQGNYEQYF. The CDR3 DNA reads TGTGCCACCAGCAGTTCTCTGGTAGGACAGGGGAACTACGAGCAGTACTTC.